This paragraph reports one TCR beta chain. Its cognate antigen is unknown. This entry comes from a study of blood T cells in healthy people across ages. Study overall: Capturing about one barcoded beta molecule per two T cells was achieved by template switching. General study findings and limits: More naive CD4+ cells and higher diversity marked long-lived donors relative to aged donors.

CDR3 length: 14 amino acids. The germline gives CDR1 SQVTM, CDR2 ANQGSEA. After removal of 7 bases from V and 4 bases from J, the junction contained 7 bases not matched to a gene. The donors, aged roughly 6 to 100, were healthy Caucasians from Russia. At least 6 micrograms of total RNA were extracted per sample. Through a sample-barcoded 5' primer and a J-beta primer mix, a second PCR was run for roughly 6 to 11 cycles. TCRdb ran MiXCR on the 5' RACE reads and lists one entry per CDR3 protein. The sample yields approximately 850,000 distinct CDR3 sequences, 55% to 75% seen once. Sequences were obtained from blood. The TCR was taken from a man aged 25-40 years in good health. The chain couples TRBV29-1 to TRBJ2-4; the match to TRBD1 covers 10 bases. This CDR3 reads CSAGTGEGKNIQYF. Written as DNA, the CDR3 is TGCAGCGCCGGGACAGGGGAGGGGAAAAACATTCAGTACTTC.